The present TCR beta chain was sequenced within a study of blood T cell repertoires in COVID-19. Generated by immunoSEQ multiplex PCR, the TCRdb table keeps only in-frame clones and is missing some. This table has about 170,000 clones, around 88% appearing once. CDR1 SGHTA and CDR2 FQGNSA come from the germline V gene. The CDR3 runs to 15 residues. J was trimmed by 4 bases and V by 2 bases; bases with no gene match: 5. The chain links TRBV7-2 to TRBJ2-4, with TRBD1 matching over 7 bases. What was sequenced was PBMCs or T cells enriched from blood (not recorded which). The sequence came from a woman aged 45-59 years in a cohort exposed to, infected with or recovered from COVID-19 (not recorded which). DNA for the CDR3: TGTGCCAGCAGCTTACCGAGGGACAGAAAAAACATTCAGTACTTC. Encoded protein: CASSLPRDRKNIQYF.